This TCR beta chain was captured by sequencing in a study of blood T cell repertoires in COVID-19. Overall study context: The analysed material was cDNA or gDNA that came from T cells, B-cell-depleted T cells, or PBMCs.

Germline V gene lookup returns CDR1 MDHEN and CDR2 SYDVKM. The J segment lost 8 bases and the V segment lost 3 bases, leaving 10 bases of the junction unmatched. CDR3 length: 16 residues. TCRdb's table, derived via immunoSEQ multiplex PCR, lists solely in-frame clones and lacks some. The data contain some 280,000 clones, approximately 91% of them singletons. The chain joins TRBV28 to TRBJ1-6; 7 positions agree with TRBD1. This receptor was taken from a woman aged 55-70 years with acute or convalescent COVID-19. Sequenced input: peripheral blood. CDR3 sequence reads: CASSFGPGQPHSPLHF. CDR3 coding DNA: TGTGCCAGCAGTTTCGGTCCGGGACAGCCTCATTCACCCCTCCACTTT.